The 5 T cell receptor beta chains presented below share a single source sample, sequenced in a study of T cell repertoires in cytomegalovirus infection. TCRdb processed the reads anew with MiXCR; each CDR3 protein has one entry. The sample holds about 530,000 distinct CDR3 sequences, more than 25% seen once. Sequencing was carried out using PBMCs. These receptors originate from a human donor in good health (CMV status not recorded). Some clones in this sample may be carry-over from other donors' samples.

This clonotype was counted a few times. The gene calls are TRBV20-1 and TRBJ2-7; the match to TRBD1 covers 7 bases. This CDR3 spans 16 amino acids. V lost 2 bases to trimming and J lost 0 bases; unmatched junction nucleotides: 10. The germline CDR1 and CDR2 sequences are DFQATT and SNEGSKA (reference sequence). CDR3 DNA: TGCAGTGCTAGACCACCAGGGACAGCCTCCTCCTACGAGCAGTACTTC. This sequence encodes CSARPPGTASSYEQYF.

This chain joins TRBV20-1 and TRBJ1-1, with D maybe TRBD1 (6 bases). The CDR3 sequence is 13 residues long. The V gene lost 5 bases and the J gene lost 5 bases, with 15 bases spanning the gap. Germline V CDR1 and CDR2: DFQATT, SNEGSKA (reference sequence). In nucleotides, the CDR3 is TGCAGTGCTTCTAAAGGGGGTCAGACTGAAGCTTTCTTT. As protein: CSASKGGQTEAFF.

This clonotype was detected many times. The CDR3 coding sequence is TGTGCCAGCAGCTTTTTAGCGGCCCAAGAGACCCAGTACTTC. Amino acid sequence: CASSFLAAQETQYF. The chain employs TRBV7-6 and TRBJ2-5; perhaps TRBD2 as D (6 bases). The CDR3 contains 14 residues. Germline V gene lookup returns CDR1 SGHVS and CDR2 FNYEAQ. The V and J ends lost 3 bases and 1 base respectively, with 9 bases between them. The complete variable domain, with remaining parts taken from reference TRBV7-6 and TRBJ2-5, reads GAGVSQSPRYKVTKRGQDVALRCDPISGHVSLYWYRQALGQGPEFLTYFNYEAQQDKSGLPNDRFSAERPEGSISTLTIQRTEQRDSAMYRCASSFLAAQETQYFGPGTRLLVL.

This clonotype has at least ten counts. The rearrangement joins TRBV7-2 to TRBJ2-5; 9 bases are a match to TRBD2. Germline assignment: CDR1 SGHTA and CDR2 FQGNSA. This CDR3 contains 18 residues. The V and J ends lost 2 bases and 5 bases, in that order; junction bases with no gene match: 15. This CDR3 is CASSLYPPSAGGIETQYF. The DNA of the CDR3 is TGTGCCAGCAGCTTATATCCCCCCTCCGCGGGAGGGATTGAGACCCAGTACTTC. The full variable domain, in which reference TRBV7-2 and TRBJ2-5 provide the parts outside the CDR3, is GAGVSQSPSNKVTEKGKDVELRCDPISGHTALYWYRQSLGQGLEFLIYFQGNSAPDKSGLPSDRFSAERTGGSVSTLTIQRTQQEDSAVYLCASSLYPPSAGGIETQYFGPGTRLLVL.

This clonotype occurred many times. The V call is TRBV7-2, the J call TRBJ1-2, with D maybe TRBD1 (5 bases). CDR1 is SGHTA, CDR2 FQGNSA, per germline. Trimming removed 5 bases from V and 0 bases from J, with 13 bases in between. The CDR3 spans 15 residues. The CDR3 DNA is TGTGCCAGCAGCCCGAGTTTGACAGCTAACTATGGCTACACCTTC. As protein: CASSPSLTANYGYTF. Full variable domain (missing parts from reference TRBV7-2 and TRBJ1-2): GAGVSQSPSNKVTEKGKDVELRCDPISGHTALYWYRQSLGQGLEFLIYFQGNSAPDKSGLPSDRFSAERTGGSVSTLTIQRTQQEDSAVYLCASSPSLTANYGYTFGSGTRLTVV.